The clone carrying this T cell receptor beta chain was counted only a few times. The data derive from a study of early T cells in non-severe SARS-CoV-2 infection. One entry per CDR3 protein, called by TCRdb with MiXCR from the 5' RACE reads. This sample has about 60,000 distinct CDR3 sequences, with roughly 8.8% found just once. CDR1 is LGHDT, CDR2 YNNKEL, per germline (reference sequence). Trimming stripped 0 bases from V and 6 bases from J, with 15 bases between. CDR3 length: 16 residues. Sequenced sample: whole blood. J is TRBJ2-1 and V is TRBV3-1; D perhaps matches TRBD2 (6 bases). The TCR was taken from an adult who was a healthcare worker with PCR-confirmed SARS-CoV-2 infection or an uninfected control (not recorded which). The CDR3 reads CASSQDQEGLFNEQFF. The CDR3 nucleotides are TGTGCCAGCAGCCAAGATCAGGAGGGCCTTTTCAATGAGCAGTTCTTC.